This TCR beta chain was captured by sequencing in a study of blood T cell repertoires in COVID-19. Study in general: The origin of the acute and convalescent COVID-19 samples was the United States, Italy and Spain. Sample material is recorded as cDNA or gDNA derived from T cells, B-cell-depleted T cells, or PBMCs.

The ends were cut back, 5 bases at V and 5 bases at J, with 16 bases in the middle. CDR3 length: 16 amino acids. Germline values: CDR1 MNHEY, CDR2 SVGEGT. Per the study methods: Reference gene primer amplification gave nucleated cell count estimates. Generated by immunoSEQ multiplex PCR, the TCRdb table keeps only in-frame clones and is missing some. That table gives V, J and clone size, and the DNA gave D and trimming. The data contain around 100,000 clones, approximately 86% of them seen just once; the ten biggest clones take up about 4.5%. The clonotype comes from a man in his forties with acute or convalescent COVID-19. The source material was peripheral blood. This chain connects TRBV6-2 or TRBV6-3 to TRBJ1-6; the D gene is possibly TRBD1 (5 bases). CDR3 DNA sequence: TGTGCCAGCAGTCTTTCCACAGGTGTCCATAATTCACCCCTCCACTTT. Encoded protein: CASSLSTGVHNSPLHF.